Presented here are 8 T cell receptor beta chains from one specimen sequenced in a study of vaccination and CD4 T cells after COVID-19. Their target antigens are unknown. This sample's treatment: roughly 10-day PBMC culture with coronavirus spike peptide pools or control peptides (ViraFEST assay). The Oncomine TCR Beta short-read assay generated sequence data from the DNA of cultured CD4+ T cells. One entry per CDR3 protein, called by TCRdb with MiXCR from the PCR reads. Among roughly 16,000 distinct CDR3 sequences listed, about 40% were seen once. The sequenced sample consisted of CD4+ T cells from blood, cultured in vitro. Receptors originate from a human donor who had recovered from COVID-19.

V and J are TRBV2 and TRBJ2-1; 9 bases map to TRBD1. Trimming at V came to 5 bases and at J to 0 bases, leaving 2 bases not matched to a gene. The length of the CDR3 is 15 residues. Germline V CDR1 and CDR2: SNHLY, FYNNEI. In DNA form, the CDR3 reads TGTGCCAGCAGTAGGGGACAGGGCTCCTACAATGAGCAGTTCTTC. Translated, it gives CASSRGQGSYNEQFF. Using reference TRBV2 and TRBJ2-1 for the parts outside the CDR3, the full variable domain is EPEVTQTPSHQVTQMGQEVILRCVPISNHLYFYWYRQILGQKVEFLVSFYNNEISEKSEIFDDQFSVERPDGSNFTLKIRSTKLEDSAMYFCASSRGQGSYNEQFFGPGTRLTVL.

J is TRBJ1-2 and V is TRBV28; 8 bases agree with TRBD1. Germline values: CDR1 MDHEN, CDR2 SYDVKM. The CDR3 totals 16 residues. V lost 5 bases and J lost 8; bases outside the gene matches: 16. CDR3 in DNA: TGTGCCAGCAGTCCCGGACAGGGCTTAAACAGGGCGGGCTACACCTTC. Encoded protein: CASSPGQGLNRAGYTF.

The rearrangement joins TRBV20-1 to TRBJ2-3; TRBD2 agrees at 7 bases. Germline V gene lookup returns CDR1 DFQATT and CDR2 SNEGSKA (reference sequence). There are 17 residues in the CDR3. Trimming at V came to 1 base and at J to 1 base, leaving 11 bases not matched to a gene. Here the CDR3 DNA reads TGCAGTGCTAGAGCATACTGGACTAGTAGTGGCACAGATACGCAGTATTTT. Its translation: CSARAYWTSSGTDTQYF.

The chain links TRBV10-1 to TRBJ2-7; 7 bases are shared with TRBD1. CDR1 WNHNN and CDR2 SYGVQD come from the germline V gene (reference sequence). The CDR3 is 14 residues long. Trimming took 6 bases from V and 3 from J; bases not matched to a gene: 8. CDR3 sequence (DNA): TGCGCCAGCAGCGATCGGACAGGAGGCTACGAGCAGTACTTC. It is translated as CASSDRTGGYEQYF.

V usage is TRBV9 and J usage is TRBJ2-2; TRBD2 matches 10 bases. The CDR3 runs 18 residues. CDR1 is SGDLS and CDR2 is YYNGEE in the germline V gene. V was clipped by 0 bases and J by 2 bases; unmatched bases: 7. CDR3 sequence reads: CASSVDLGTSDNTGELFF. CDR3 coding DNA: TGTGCCAGCAGCGTAGACTTAGGGACTAGCGATAACACCGGGGAGCTGTTTTTT.

This rearrangement joins TRBV7-3 to TRBJ2-3; 7 bases are a match to TRBD1. Germline CDR1 SGHTA, CDR2 FQGTGA. The trim removed 1 base at V and 2 bases at J, leaving 3 bases unmatched. The CDR3 loop spans 15 amino acids. The CDR3 DNA sequence: TGTGCCAGCAGCTTAATAGGACAGGTCACAGATACGCAGTATTTT. Its protein is CASSLIGQVTDTQYF.

In this sample, this clonotype turned up a few times. This sequence joins TRBV19 and TRBJ1-5; 7 bases agree with TRBD1. Germline-derived CDR1 and CDR2 are LNHDA and SQIVND (reference sequence). CDR3 length: 18 residues. With 0 bases clipped from V and 2 bases from J, the junction kept 10 bases outside the gene matches. The CDR3 DNA is TGTGCCAGTAGTATAGATCGAACGAGGGGGCTCGGCAATCAGCCCCAGCATTTT. This gives the protein CASSIDRTRGLGNQPQHF.

The chain couples TRBV28 to TRBJ2-7, with TRBD2 as a possible D gene (6 bases). Looked up from germline, CDR1 is MDHEN and CDR2 is SYDVKM. The CDR3 sequence is 14 residues long. Trimming shortened V by 6 bases and J by 0 bases, and 12 bases separated the two germline ends. The CDR3 nucleotides are TGTGCCAGCAGGGGGGGAGGAAGCTCCTACGAGCAGTACTTC. It encodes CASRGGGSSYEQYF.